This TCR beta chain was retrieved from a study of PD-1 blockade in classical Hodgkin lymphoma. Study at large: Patients were infused with nivolumab 3 mg/kg every 2 weeks.

Some clones are missing from TCRdb's copy, which holds only in-frame ones; the method was immunoSEQ multiplex PCR. The table includes around 40,000 clones, around 80% detected once. Points from the study as a whole: Exclusion was applied to patients who started nivolumab under 1 year after ASCT. Prior to therapy, complete responders displayed diversity much like that of newly diagnosed patients.

Germline assignment: CDR1 MNHEY and CDR2 SVGAGI. The CDR3 consists of 13 residues. V lost 6 bases, J lost 5 bases, and 13 bases lay in between. Turning to this clone: Its target is not known.

Exposure to brentuximab vedotin varied, and each patient had relapsed following autologous stem cell transplantation. Complete response, partial response or progressive disease were the best responses. V and J are TRBV6-5 and TRBJ1-2, with a weak D call TRBD1 (6 bases). The source is a human donor with classical Hodgkin lymphoma. The sample consisted of peripheral blood mononuclear cells (PBMCs), taken at baseline. The chain's CDR3 is CASSKDSFYGYTF. The CDR3 DNA follows: TGTGCCAGCAGCAAGGACAGTTTTTATGGCTACACCTTC.